At least ten counts were recorded for the clone carrying this T cell receptor beta chain. Unique molecular identifiers tagged the TCRbeta library. TCRdb called the PCR reads again in MiXCR, with one record for every CDR3 protein. This table holds about 360,000 distinct CDR3 sequences, roughly 14% found once. The sample is drawn from a study of T-cell reconstitution after alpha-beta-depleted transplantation in children. The CDR3 is 14 amino acids. With 3 bases removed from V and 0 bases from J, the gap between germline ends came to 10 bases. CDR1 and CDR2 (germline): SGDLS, YYNGEE. The rearrangement joins TRBV9 to TRBJ2-7; no clear D. This specimen was PBMCs, taken from the stem cell graft. This TCR derives from a human donor who donated a stem cell graft to a child with Fanconi anemia. The CDR3 bases are TGTGCCAGCAGCGCCGACGGATCCTCCTACGAGCAGTACTTC. Translation gives CASSADGSSYEQYF. Full variable domain (outside the CDR3, taken from reference TRBV9 and TRBJ2-7): DSGVTQTPKHLITATGQRVTLRCSPRSGDLSVYWYQQSLDQGLQFLIQYYNGEERAKGNILERFSAQQFPDLHSELNLSSLELGDSALYFCASSADGSSYEQYFGPGTRLTVT.